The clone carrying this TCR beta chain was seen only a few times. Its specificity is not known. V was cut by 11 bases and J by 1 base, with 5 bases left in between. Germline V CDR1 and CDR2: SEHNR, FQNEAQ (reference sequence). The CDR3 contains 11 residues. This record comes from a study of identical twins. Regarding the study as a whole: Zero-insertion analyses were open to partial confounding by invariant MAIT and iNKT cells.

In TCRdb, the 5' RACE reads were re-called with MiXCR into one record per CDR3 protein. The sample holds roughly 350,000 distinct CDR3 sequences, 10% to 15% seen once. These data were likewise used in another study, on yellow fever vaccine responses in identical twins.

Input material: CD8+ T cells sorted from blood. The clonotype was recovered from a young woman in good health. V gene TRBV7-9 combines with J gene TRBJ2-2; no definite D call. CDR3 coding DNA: TGTGCCGGGGAGAACACCGGGGAGCTGTTTTTT. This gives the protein CAGENTGELFF.